This record covers a single T cell receptor (beta chain). Its antigen is not identified. Sequenced by immunoSEQ multiplex PCR; TCRdb stores in-frame clones only, minus some. The sample carries around 26,000 clones, 95% to 98% recorded once. This specimen belongs to a study of monozygotic twins with cystic fibrosis. Study-wide results and limits: Co-twins had the most similar V usage for 13 of 16 pairs, J for 8.

The CDR3 contains 15 residues. The germline gives CDR1 MRHNA, CDR2 SNTAGT. V gave up 4 bases and J gave up 6 bases; unmatched junction bases: 3. The clonotype was recovered from a girl aged 2-10 years with cystic fibrosis. The rearrangement joins TRBV6-4 to TRBJ2-1, with 13 bases identical to TRBD2. Sequencing input: blood. The CDR3 DNA is TGTGCCAGCAGTGTACTAGCGGGAGGGGGCAATGAGCAGTTCTTC. Residues: CASSVLAGGGNEQFF.